The entry that follows covers one T cell receptor (beta chain) sequence. Its cognate antigen is unknown. Amplification of TCR beta CDR3 regions was performed using RNA transcripts as template. A first-round RT-PCR of the TCR CDR3 used the HTBI primer set. TCRdb re-analysed the multiplex PCR reads in MiXCR, keeping a single row per CDR3 protein. The table has 500,000 to 650,000 distinct CDR3 sequences, roughly 15% seen once. The data originate from a study of T cells in Graves' hyperthyroidism and ophthalmopathy. V was pared by 6 bases and J by 8 bases, with 7 bases of the junction left unmatched. This CDR3 comprises 14 residues. The PBMCs were sourced from fresh peripheral blood (10 ml). Findings and limits, study-wide: In blood, most of the thyroid clonotypes expanded above 0.001 were also present.

V is TRBV12-3 or TRBV12-4 and J is TRBJ1-4; 9 bases are shared with TRBD1. The TCR sequence derives from a woman between 50 and 59 years old with Graves' ophthalmopathy. The source material was blood. The CDR3 sequence: CASSSNRGREKLFF. In DNA form, the CDR3 reads TGTGCCAGCAGCTCCAACAGGGGGCGGGAAAAACTGTTTTTT.